Below, 2 T cell receptor beta chains from the same sample are listed, as sequenced in a study of blood T cell repertoires in COVID-19 (dated by TCRdb to 2020 to 2022). To prepare the library, the immunoSEQ multiplex PCR assay was applied. The source is immuneACCESS, and TCRdb retained only in-frame sequences with V and J called. Part of the clones is not carried over; for the studies checked, unresolved V genes explain less than half of this, and the remainder is unexplained. Present in this sample are a few hundred thousand clones, 88% of which were seen just once. The ten largest clones represent 1.3% to 1.5% of the sample. Input material: peripheral blood. Receptor source: a man older than 75 with acute or convalescent COVID-19.

This sequence joins TRBV5-6 and TRBJ2-5; TRBD1 matches at 10 bases. J lost 4 bases, V lost 4 bases, and 7 bases had no gene match. CDR1 and CDR2 from the germline V gene are SGHDT and YYEEEE. This CDR3 has 15 residues. CDR3 sequence: CASSPDRGRLETQYF. The CDR3, as DNA: TGTGCCAGCAGCCCGGACAGGGGGAGGCTAGAGACCCAGTACTTC.

This chain connects TRBV4-3 to TRBJ1-3, with D unclear. V lost 0 bases to trimming and J lost 0 bases, with 6 bases between them. There are 15 residues in the CDR3. Germline loops: CDR1 LGHNA, CDR2 YSLEER. The chain's CDR3 is CASSQESGSGNTIYF. The CDR3 coding sequence is TGCGCCAGCAGCCAAGAGTCAGGCTCTGGAAACACCATATATTTT.